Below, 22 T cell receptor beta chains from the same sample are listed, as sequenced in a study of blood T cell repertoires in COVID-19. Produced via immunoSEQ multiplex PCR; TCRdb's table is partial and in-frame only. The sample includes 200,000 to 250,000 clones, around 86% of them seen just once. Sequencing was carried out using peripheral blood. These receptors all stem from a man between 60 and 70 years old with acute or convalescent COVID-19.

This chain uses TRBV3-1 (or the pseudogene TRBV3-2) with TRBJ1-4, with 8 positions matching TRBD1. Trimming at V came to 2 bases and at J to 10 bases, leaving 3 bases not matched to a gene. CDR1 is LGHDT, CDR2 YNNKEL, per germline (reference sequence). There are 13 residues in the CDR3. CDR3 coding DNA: TGTGCCAGCAGCCAACAGGGGGCCGGAAAACTGTTTTTT. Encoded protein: CASSQQGAGKLFF.

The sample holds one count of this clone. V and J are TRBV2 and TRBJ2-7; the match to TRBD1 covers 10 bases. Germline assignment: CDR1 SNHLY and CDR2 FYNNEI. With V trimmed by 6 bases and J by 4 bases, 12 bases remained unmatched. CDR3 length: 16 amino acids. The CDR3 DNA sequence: TGTGCCAGCAGGAGGGGGCCGGGACAGGGGTCGTACGAGCAGTACTTC. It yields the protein CASRRGPGQGSYEQYF.

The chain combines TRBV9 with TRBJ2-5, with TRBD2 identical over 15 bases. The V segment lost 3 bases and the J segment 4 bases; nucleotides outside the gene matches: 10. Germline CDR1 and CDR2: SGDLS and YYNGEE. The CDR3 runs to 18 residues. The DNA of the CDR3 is TGTGCCAGCAGCGCGTCGGGACTAGCGGGGGGCTACGGAGAGACCCAGTACTTC. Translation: CASSASGLAGGYGETQYF.

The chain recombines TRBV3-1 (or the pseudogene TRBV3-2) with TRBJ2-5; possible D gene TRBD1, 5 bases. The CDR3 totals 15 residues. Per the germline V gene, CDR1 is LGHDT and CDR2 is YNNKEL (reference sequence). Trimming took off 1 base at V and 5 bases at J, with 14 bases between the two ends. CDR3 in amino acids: CASSQAQGRLETQYF. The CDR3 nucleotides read TGTGCCAGCAGCCAAGCTCAGGGTCGGTTGGAGACCCAGTACTTC.

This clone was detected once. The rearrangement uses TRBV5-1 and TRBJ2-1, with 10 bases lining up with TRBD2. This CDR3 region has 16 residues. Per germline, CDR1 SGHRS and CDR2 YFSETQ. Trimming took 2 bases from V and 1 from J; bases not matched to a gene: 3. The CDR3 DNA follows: TGCGCCAGCAGCTTCGGTAGCGGGGGGTCCTACAATGAGCAGTTCTTC. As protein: CASSFGSGGSYNEQFF.

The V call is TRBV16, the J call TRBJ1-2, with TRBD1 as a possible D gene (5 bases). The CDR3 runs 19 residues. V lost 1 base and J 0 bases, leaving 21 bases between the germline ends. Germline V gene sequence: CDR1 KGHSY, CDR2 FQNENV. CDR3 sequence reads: CASSQFVGHHRTTNYGYTF. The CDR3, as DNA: TGTGCCAGCAGCCAATTTGTGGGGCACCACAGGACGACTAACTATGGCTACACCTTC.

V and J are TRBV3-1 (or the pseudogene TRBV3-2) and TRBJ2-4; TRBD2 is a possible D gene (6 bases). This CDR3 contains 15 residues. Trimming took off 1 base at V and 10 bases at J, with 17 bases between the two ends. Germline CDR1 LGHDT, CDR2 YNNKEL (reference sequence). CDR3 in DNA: TGTGCCAGCAGCCAAGGTTTTGGGCAGGAGGGGATTCAGTACTTC. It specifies CASSQGFGQEGIQYF.

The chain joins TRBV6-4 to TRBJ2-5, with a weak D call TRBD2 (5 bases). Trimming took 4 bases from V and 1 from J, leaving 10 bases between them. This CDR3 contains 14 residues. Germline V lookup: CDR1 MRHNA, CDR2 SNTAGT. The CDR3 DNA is TGTGCCAGCAGTGGGACTTGCCCCCAAGAGACCCAGTACTTC. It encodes CASSGTCPQETQYF.

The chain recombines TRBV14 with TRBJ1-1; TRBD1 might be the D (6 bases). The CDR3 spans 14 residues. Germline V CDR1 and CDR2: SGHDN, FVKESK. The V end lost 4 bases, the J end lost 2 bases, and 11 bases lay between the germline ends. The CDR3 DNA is TGTGCCAGCAGCCGGACGACAGGAAACACTGAAGCTTTCTTT. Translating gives CASSRTTGNTEAFF.

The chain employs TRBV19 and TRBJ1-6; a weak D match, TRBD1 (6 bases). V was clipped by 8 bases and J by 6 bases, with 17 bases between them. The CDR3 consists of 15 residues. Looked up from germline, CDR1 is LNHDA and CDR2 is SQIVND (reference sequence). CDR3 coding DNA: TGTGCCAGTGGGGGGGGCCCCAGCGGTAATTCACCCCTCCACTTT. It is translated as CASGGGPSGNSPLHF.

CDR3 in DNA: TGTGCCAGCAGCCGAGCTGGAGACTCGGCCCAGCATTTT. It encodes CASSRAGDSAQHF. The chain is built from TRBV11-2 and TRBJ1-5; D gene ambiguous. CDR1 and CDR2 (germline): SGHAT, FQNNGV. This CDR3 spans 13 amino acids. Trimming removed 5 bases from V and 11 bases from J, with 16 bases in between.

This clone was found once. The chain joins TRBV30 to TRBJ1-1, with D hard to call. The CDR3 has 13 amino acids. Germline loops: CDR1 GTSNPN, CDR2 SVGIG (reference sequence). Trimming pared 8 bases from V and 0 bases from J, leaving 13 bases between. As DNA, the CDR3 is TGTGCCGGAAGGAGGGTCGTGAACACTGAAGCTTTCTTT. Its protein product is CAGRRVVNTEAFF.

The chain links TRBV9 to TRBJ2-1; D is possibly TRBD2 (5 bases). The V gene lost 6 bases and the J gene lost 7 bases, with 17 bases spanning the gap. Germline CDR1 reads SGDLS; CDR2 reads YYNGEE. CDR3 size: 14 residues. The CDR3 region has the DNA TGTGCCAGCACTGGGGAGCTCCCTTCGAATGAGCAGTTCTTC. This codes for CASTGELPSNEQFF.

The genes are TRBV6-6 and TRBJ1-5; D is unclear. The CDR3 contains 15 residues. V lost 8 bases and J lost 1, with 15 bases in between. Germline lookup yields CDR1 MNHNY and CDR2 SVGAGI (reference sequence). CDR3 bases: TGTGCCAGCGACTCCCAAGGCTCCAGCAATCAGCCCCAGCATTTT. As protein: CASDSQGSSNQPQHF.

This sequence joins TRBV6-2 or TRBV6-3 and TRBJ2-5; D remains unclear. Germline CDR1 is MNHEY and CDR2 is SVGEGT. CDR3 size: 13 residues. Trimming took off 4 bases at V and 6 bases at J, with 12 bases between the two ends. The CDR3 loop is CASSFLPKQTQYF. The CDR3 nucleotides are TGTGCCAGCAGTTTCCTACCCAAGCAGACCCAGTACTTC.

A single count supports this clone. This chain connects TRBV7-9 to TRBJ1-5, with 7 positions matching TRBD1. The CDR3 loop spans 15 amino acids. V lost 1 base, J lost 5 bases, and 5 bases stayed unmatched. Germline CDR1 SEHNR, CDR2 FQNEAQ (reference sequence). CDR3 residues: CASSLDGQVYQPQHF. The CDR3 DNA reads TGTGCCAGCAGCTTAGACGGACAGGTATATCAGCCCCAGCATTTT.

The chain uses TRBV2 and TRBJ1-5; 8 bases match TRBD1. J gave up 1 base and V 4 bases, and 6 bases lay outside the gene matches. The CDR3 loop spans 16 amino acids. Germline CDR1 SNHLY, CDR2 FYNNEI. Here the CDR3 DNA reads TGTGCCAGCAGTGGGGGACAGGCCTGGAGCAATCAGCCCCAGCATTTT. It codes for CASSGGQAWSNQPQHF. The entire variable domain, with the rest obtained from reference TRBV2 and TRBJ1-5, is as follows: EPEVTQTPSHQVTQMGQEVILRCVPISNHLYFYWYRQILGQKVEFLVSFYNNEISEKSEIFDDQFSVERPDGSNFTLKIRSTKLEDSAMYFCASSGGQAWSNQPQHFGDGTRLSIL.

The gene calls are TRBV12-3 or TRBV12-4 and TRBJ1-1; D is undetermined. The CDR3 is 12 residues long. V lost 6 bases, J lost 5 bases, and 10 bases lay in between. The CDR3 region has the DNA TGTGCCAGCAGCCTGGAGTTAACTGAAGCTTTCTTT. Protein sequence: CASSLELTEAFF.

CDR3: CASSPRTDSLLGYTF. DNA of the CDR3: TGTGCCAGCTCTCCCCGGACAGATTCCCTCTTGGGATACACCTTC. The chain has TRBV18 and TRBJ1-2; D is perhaps TRBD1 (6 bases). Germline values: CDR1 KGHSH, CDR2 LQKENI. V lost 6 bases and J lost 11, with 25 bases in between. The CDR3 covers 15 residues.

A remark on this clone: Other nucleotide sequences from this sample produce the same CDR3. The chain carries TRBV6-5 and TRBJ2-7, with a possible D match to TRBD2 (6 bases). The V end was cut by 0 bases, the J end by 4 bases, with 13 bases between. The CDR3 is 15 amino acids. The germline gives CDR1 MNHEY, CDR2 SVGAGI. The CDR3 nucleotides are TGTGCCAGCAGTTACTCTCGAACGGGGGTTTACGAGCAGTACTTC. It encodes CASSYSRTGVYEQYF.

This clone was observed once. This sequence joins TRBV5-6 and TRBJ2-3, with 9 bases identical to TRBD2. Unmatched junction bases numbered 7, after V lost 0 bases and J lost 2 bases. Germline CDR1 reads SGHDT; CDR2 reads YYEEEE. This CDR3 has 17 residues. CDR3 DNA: TGTGCCAGCAGCTTGGTTGGGCTAGCGGGGCCCACAGATACGCAGTATTTT. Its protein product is CASSLVGLAGPTDTQYF.

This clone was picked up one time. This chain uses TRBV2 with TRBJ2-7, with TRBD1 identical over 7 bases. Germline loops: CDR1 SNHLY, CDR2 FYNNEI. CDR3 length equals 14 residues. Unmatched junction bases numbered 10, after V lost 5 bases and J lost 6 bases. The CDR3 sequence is CASSPDRARSEQYF. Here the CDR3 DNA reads TGTGCCAGCAGTCCCGACAGGGCTCGCTCCGAGCAGTACTTC.